This passage covers 12 T cell receptor beta chains from one sample sequenced in a study of early T cells in non-severe SARS-CoV-2 infection. Each CDR3 protein gets one entry after TCRdb re-called the 5' RACE reads with MiXCR. The sample shows roughly 60,000 distinct CDR3 sequences, roughly 8% of them seen only once. Source material: whole blood. All receptors derive from an adult who was a healthcare worker with PCR-confirmed SARS-CoV-2 infection or an uninfected control (not recorded which).

This clonotype was seen a few times. This sequence joins TRBV7-8 and TRBJ2-2, with a possible D match to TRBD1 (5 bases). Germline V CDR1 and CDR2: SGHVS, FQNEAQ. The V gene lost 5 bases and the J gene lost 1 base, with 11 bases spanning the gap. This CDR3 region has 15 residues. The CDR3 bases are TGTGCCAGCAGCCCTCGAGGACAGAACACCGGGGAGCTGTTTTTT. Protein product: CASSPRGQNTGELFF.

V is TRBV2 and J is TRBJ2-7, with D possibly being TRBD2 (6 bases). V lost 6 bases to trimming and J lost 0 bases, with 12 bases between them. The CDR3 has 14 residues. Germline CDR1 is SNHLY and CDR2 is FYNNEI. CDR3 nucleotide sequence: TGTGCCAGCAGGCCTAGCGAGTTCTCCTACGAGCAGTACTTC. The encoded protein is CASRPSEFSYEQYF. Variable domain in full (rest from reference TRBV2 and TRBJ2-7): EPEVTQTPSHQVTQMGQEVILRCVPISNHLYFYWYRQILGQKVEFLVSFYNNEISEKSEIFDDQFSVERPDGSNFTLKIRSTKLEDSAMYFCASRPSEFSYEQYFGPGTRLTVT.

This rearrangement joins TRBV30 to TRBJ1-5; 7 bases are shared with TRBD1. CDR1 is GTSNPN, CDR2 SVGIG, per germline (reference sequence). With V trimmed by 7 bases and J by 5 bases, 5 bases remained unmatched. This CDR3 contains 12 residues. The CDR3 sequence is CAFTGEDQPQHF. The CDR3 bases are TGTGCCTTCACAGGGGAGGATCAGCCCCAGCATTTT.

This clonotype was counted ten times or more. This chain connects TRBV16 to TRBJ1-2, with D unclear. Trimming took off 0 bases at V and 8 bases at J, with 10 bases between the two ends. Looked up from germline, CDR1 is KGHSY and CDR2 is FQNENV. The length of the CDR3 is 13 residues. The CDR3 DNA follows: TGTGCCAGCAGCCAATCGAGGGAGAACGGCTACACCTTC. Translated, it gives CASSQSRENGYTF.

This clonotype was observed many times. The chain uses TRBV28 and TRBJ1-2; D not resolved. The length of the CDR3 is 12 residues. Germline CDR1 MDHEN, CDR2 SYDVKM. The V end lost 7 bases, the J end lost 2 bases, and 8 bases lay between the germline ends. CDR3 bases: TGTGCCAGCATGGGCGTGAACTATGGCTACACCTTC. The encoded protein is CASMGVNYGYTF.

The chain has TRBV20-1 and TRBJ2-7; D uncertain. V lost 3 bases to trimming and J lost 7 bases, with 16 bases between them. The CDR3 sequence is 13 residues long. Germline V gene data show CDR1 as DFQATT and CDR2 as SNEGSKA (reference sequence). CDR3 region: CSARSTESFEQYF. The CDR3 DNA reads as TGCAGTGCTAGGTCTACAGAATCCTTTGAGCAGTACTTC.

The chain is built from TRBV27 and TRBJ2-1, with 10 bases fitting TRBD2. Losses at the gene ends were 1 base for V and 6 bases for J; bases not matched to a gene: 6. The CDR3 length is 16 residues. The germline CDR1 and CDR2 sequences are MNHEY and SMNVEV (reference sequence). DNA for the CDR3: TGTGCCAGCAGTTTATTAGAAGCGGGAGGGGCCAATGAGCAGTTCTTC. Residues: CASSLLEAGGANEQFF.

The V gene is TRBV3-1, the J gene TRBJ2-3; 11 bases agree with TRBD1. This CDR3 is built from 15 residues. V was clipped by 4 bases and J by 6 bases; unmatched bases: 6. Germline CDR1 LGHDT, CDR2 YNNKEL (reference sequence). CDR3 region: CASSRRDRGYDTQYF. In nucleotides, the CDR3 is TGTGCCAGCAGCCGCCGGGACAGGGGGTATGATACGCAGTATTTT.

This clonotype was recorded at least ten times. The chain links TRBV7-9 to TRBJ2-2; tentative D call: TRBD1 (5 bases). Per germline, CDR1 SEHNR and CDR2 FQNEAQ (reference sequence). Trimming left V 6 bases short and J 2 bases short, with 10 bases between. This CDR3 has 14 amino acids. CDR3 amino acids: CASSEDSNTGELFF. The CDR3 DNA is TGTGCCAGCAGTGAAGACAGCAACACCGGGGAGCTGTTTTTT.

This clonotype has more than one count but fewer than ten. The chain couples TRBV20-1 to TRBJ2-3; 7 bases agree with TRBD2. The CDR3 consists of 15 residues. CDR1 and CDR2 (germline): DFQATT, SNEGSKA (reference sequence). V shed 5 bases, J shed 0 bases, and the junction held 8 bases outside the gene matches. DNA of the CDR3: TGCAGTGCTCCCCTAGGCGGGGGAAGCACAGATACGCAGTATTTT. Amino acids: CSAPLGGGSTDTQYF.

V usage is TRBV7-9 and J usage is TRBJ1-2, with D uncertain. The CDR3 covers 15 residues. V lost 5 bases to trimming and J lost 3 bases, with 16 bases between them. CDR1 is SEHNR, CDR2 FQNEAQ, per germline (reference sequence). In DNA, the CDR3 is TGTGCCAGCAGCGGAGGCTTTTGGGCCCACTATGGCTACACCTTC. Protein product: CASSGGFWAHYGYTF. Variable domain in full (rest from reference TRBV7-9 and TRBJ1-2): DTGVSQNPRHKITKRGQNVTFRCDPISEHNRLYWYRQTLGQGPEFLTYFQNEAQLEKSRLLSDRFSAERPKGSFSTLEIQRTEQGDSAMYLCASSGGFWAHYGYTFGSGTRLTVV.

V is TRBV20-1 and J is TRBJ2-7; maybe TRBD2 (5 bases). CDR3 size: 11 residues. Germline CDR1 reads DFQATT; CDR2 reads SNEGSKA (reference sequence). V dropped 7 bases and J dropped 6 bases, with 13 bases sitting between them. The CDR3 coding sequence is TGCAGTGTTCCAACGGGGTCCGAGCAGTACTTC. Protein product: CSVPTGSEQYF.